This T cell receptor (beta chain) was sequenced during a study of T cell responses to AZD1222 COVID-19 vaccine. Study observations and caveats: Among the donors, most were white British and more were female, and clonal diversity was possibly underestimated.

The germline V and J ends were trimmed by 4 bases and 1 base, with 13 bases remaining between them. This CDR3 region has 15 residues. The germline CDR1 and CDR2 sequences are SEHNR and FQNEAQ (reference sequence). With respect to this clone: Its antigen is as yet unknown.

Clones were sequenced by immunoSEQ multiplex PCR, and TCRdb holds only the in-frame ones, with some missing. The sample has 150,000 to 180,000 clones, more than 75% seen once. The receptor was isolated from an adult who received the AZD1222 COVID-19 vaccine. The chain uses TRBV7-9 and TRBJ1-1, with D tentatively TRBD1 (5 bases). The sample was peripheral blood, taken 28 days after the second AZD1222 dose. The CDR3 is CASSSGTQQNTEAFF. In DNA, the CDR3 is TGTGCCAGCAGCTCCGGGACGCAACAGAACACTGAAGCTTTCTTT.